This T cell receptor beta chain derives from a study of T cells in localized non-small cell lung cancer. The study, taken as a whole, reports: Adjacent uninvolved lung tissue had the highest T cell clonality, exceeding tumor. With higher T cell density in blood came longer overall survival. In adjacent lung appeared a median 57 of the top 100 tumor clones.

This table comes from immunoSEQ multiplex PCR, and its TCRdb copy is limited to in-frame clones, with some not included. The sample holds tens of thousands of clones, 70% to 90% seen once. As concerns this clone: Antigen unknown.

The germline CDR1 and CDR2 sequences are SGHNT and YENEEA. V lost 3 bases and J lost 5, with 16 bases in between. There are 15 residues in the CDR3. The TCR comes from a male donor aged 60 or over with stage I squamous cell lung carcinoma. The chain joins TRBV11-3 to TRBJ1-1; no clear D. Specimen: peripheral blood, collected before any cancer treatment. CDR3 bases: TGTGCCAGCAGCTTTGGATCCGTGGGGAGTACTGAAGCTTTCTTT. Translated, it gives CASSFGSVGSTEAFF.